The clone carrying this T cell receptor beta chain was counted ten times or more. Its target is not known. The sample originates from a study of human T cells and chemical hapten exposure. Overall study: On about 2 cm by about 2 cm of upper inner arm skin, sensitization was performed with 2% DPC.

Described time point: patch test 3, about 24 weeks after DPC sensitization. Treatment indicated: therapeutic diphenylcyclopropenone sensitization with weekly scalp DPC. Each cDNA molecule in the library carried unique molecular identifiers. Each CDR3 protein is one row after TCRdb ran MiXCR on the RACE reads. The sample has roughly 200,000 distinct CDR3 sequences, under 25% seen once; the top ten hold about 2.5%. General observations from the study: Sensitizing to DPC left TCRs with a frequency above 1 in 1000 unaltered.

The V gene lost 3 bases and the J gene lost 5 bases, with 10 bases spanning the gap. The CDR3 loop spans 14 amino acids. Germline CDR1 KGHSH, CDR2 LQKENI. The sample here was whole blood, taken in connection with sensitization to the hapten diphenylcyclopropenone (DPC). The TCR was taken from a woman in her 40s with alopecia areata. Some clones in this sample may be carry-over from other donors' samples. This chain uses TRBV18 with TRBJ2-2; D uncertain. The CDR3 region has the DNA TGTGCCAGCTCACCGCAAGACGGTACCGGGGAGCTGTTTTTT. Protein sequence: CASSPQDGTGELFF.